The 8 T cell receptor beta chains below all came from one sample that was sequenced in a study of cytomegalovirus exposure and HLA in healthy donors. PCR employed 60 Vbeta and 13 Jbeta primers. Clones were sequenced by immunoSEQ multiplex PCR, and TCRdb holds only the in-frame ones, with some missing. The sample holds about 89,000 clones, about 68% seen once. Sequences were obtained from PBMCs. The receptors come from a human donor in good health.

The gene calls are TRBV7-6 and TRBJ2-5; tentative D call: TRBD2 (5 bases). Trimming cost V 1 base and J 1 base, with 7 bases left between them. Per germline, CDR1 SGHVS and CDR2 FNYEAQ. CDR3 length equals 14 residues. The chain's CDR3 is CASSLGAVQETQYF. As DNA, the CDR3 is TGTGCCAGCAGCTTAGGAGCGGTCCAAGAGACCCAGTACTTC.

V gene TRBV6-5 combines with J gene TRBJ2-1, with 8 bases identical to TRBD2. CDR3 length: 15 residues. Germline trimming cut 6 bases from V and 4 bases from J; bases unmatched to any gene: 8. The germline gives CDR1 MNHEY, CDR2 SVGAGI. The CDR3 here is CASRLSGGVYNEQFF. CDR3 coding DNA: TGTGCCAGCAGGCTGAGCGGGGGTGTTTACAATGAGCAGTTCTTC.

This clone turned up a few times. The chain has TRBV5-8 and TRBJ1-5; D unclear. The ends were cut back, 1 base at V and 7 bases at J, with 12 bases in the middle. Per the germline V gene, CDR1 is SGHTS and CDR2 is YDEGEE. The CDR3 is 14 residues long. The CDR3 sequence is CASSLSGVWQPQHF. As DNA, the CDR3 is TGTGCCAGCAGCTTGAGCGGGGTTTGGCAGCCCCAGCATTTT.

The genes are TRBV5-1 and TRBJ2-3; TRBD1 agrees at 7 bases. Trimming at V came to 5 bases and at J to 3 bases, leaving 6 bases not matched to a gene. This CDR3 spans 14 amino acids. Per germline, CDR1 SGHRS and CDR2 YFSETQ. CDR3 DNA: TGCGCCAGCAGGAAGGGGGCGCAGACAGATACGCAGTATTTT. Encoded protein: CASRKGAQTDTQYF.

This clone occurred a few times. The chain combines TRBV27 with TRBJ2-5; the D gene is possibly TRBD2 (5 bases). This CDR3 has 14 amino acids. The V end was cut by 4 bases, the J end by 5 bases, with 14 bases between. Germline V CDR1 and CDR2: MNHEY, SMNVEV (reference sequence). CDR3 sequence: CASSYEGRFETQYF. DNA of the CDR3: TGTGCCAGCAGTTATGAGGGTCGATTTGAGACCCAGTACTTC.

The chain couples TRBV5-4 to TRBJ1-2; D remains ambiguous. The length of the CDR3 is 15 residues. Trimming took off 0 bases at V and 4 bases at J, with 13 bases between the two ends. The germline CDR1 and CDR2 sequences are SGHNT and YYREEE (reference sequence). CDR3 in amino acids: CASSLAGISGYGYTF. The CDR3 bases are TGTGCCAGCAGCTTGGCGGGGATTTCGGGCTATGGCTACACCTTC.

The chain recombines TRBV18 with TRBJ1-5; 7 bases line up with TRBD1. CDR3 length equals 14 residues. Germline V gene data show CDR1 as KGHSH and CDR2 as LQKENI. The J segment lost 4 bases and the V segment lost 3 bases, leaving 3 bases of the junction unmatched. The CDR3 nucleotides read TGTGCCAGCTCACCGGGACAGCTAAATCAGCCCCAGCATTTT. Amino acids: CASSPGQLNQPQHF.

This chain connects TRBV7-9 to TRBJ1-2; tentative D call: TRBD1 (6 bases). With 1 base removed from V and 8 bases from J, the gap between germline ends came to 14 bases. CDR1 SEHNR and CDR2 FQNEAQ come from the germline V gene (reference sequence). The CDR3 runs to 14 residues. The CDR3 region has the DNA TGTGCCAGCAGCTTAGTCCGGGACAACTTGGGCTACACCTTC. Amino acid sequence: CASSLVRDNLGYTF.